Below are 19 T cell receptor beta chains sequenced from a single sample in a study of cytomegalovirus exposure and HLA in healthy donors. Sequencing was performed with immunoSEQ multiplex PCR; in TCRdb, only in-frame clones are kept and a portion is missing. Among about 400,000 clones listed, 86% were seen once. Sequenced input: PBMCs. These receptors came from a young woman in good health and CMV-seronegative.

CDR3 loop: CASSQAIAGVLPRSYEQYF. In nucleotides, the CDR3 is TGCGCCAGCAGCCAAGCTATAGCGGGGGTTCTCCCCCGCTCCTACGAGCAGTACTTC. The chain has TRBV4-1 and TRBJ2-7; TRBD2 aligns across 9 bases. With 1 base clipped from V and 0 bases from J, the junction kept 13 bases outside the gene matches. The CDR3 runs to 19 residues. The V gene's germline CDR1 is MGHRA and CDR2 YSYEKL.

This chain links TRBV4-2 with TRBJ1-5; tentatively, D is TRBD1 (6 bases). This CDR3 contains 13 residues. Trimming cost V 0 bases and J 6 bases, with 6 bases left between them. The V gene's germline CDR1 is LGHNA and CDR2 YNFKEQ. The CDR3 sequence is CASSQEGGQPQHF. The CDR3 nucleotides are TGTGCCAGCAGCCAAGAAGGGGGTCAGCCCCAGCATTTT.

This clone was seen more than once but under ten times. The V gene is TRBV27, the J gene TRBJ1-6; D is uncertain. Germline V CDR1 and CDR2: MNHEY, SMNVEV (reference sequence). V dropped 2 bases and J dropped 8 bases, with 10 bases sitting between them. This CDR3 contains 14 residues. Here the CDR3 reads CASSLGQSHSPLHF. In DNA form, the CDR3 reads TGTGCCAGCAGTTTAGGGCAGTCGCATTCACCCCTCCACTTT.

The V and J genes are TRBV4-1 and TRBJ2-6; D remains unclear. Germline V CDR1 and CDR2: MGHRA, YSYEKL. V lost 2 bases and J lost 4, with 9 bases in between. The CDR3 totals 15 residues. CDR3 in DNA: TGCGCCAGCAGCCAAAGCTCGTTGGGGGCCAACGTCCTGACTTTC. The encoded protein is CASSQSSLGANVLTF.

The genes are TRBV28 and TRBJ1-2; D may be TRBD1 (5 bases). This CDR3 is built from 14 residues. Trimming removed 7 bases from V and 4 bases from J, with 16 bases in between. Per germline, CDR1 MDHEN and CDR2 SYDVKM. The CDR3 nucleotides are TGTGCCAGCACTTCGCAGGGTTCACCCTATGGCTACACCTTC. Translated: CASTSQGSPYGYTF.

This clone was counted a single time. This sequence joins TRBV30 and TRBJ2-2, with TRBD1 matching over 8 bases. CDR3 length: 14 amino acids. CDR1 and CDR2 (germline): GTSNPN, SVGIG (reference sequence). Trimming removed 3 bases from V and 6 bases from J; junction bases left unmatched: 6. The CDR3 nucleotides are TGTGCCTGGAGCCGACAGGGGTGGGCCGGGGAGCTGTTTTTT. It is translated as CAWSRQGWAGELFF.

In nucleotides, the CDR3 is TGTGCCAGCAGCTCCAGCCCACTTGGGAGCGGGAGGGTCACAGATACGCAGTATTTT. Its translation: CASSSSPLGSGRVTDTQYF. V usage is TRBV7-8 and J usage is TRBJ2-3; 10 nucleotides line up with TRBD2. CDR1 SGHVS and CDR2 FQNEAQ come from the germline V gene. Unmatched junction bases numbered 15, after V lost 4 bases and J lost 2 bases. CDR3 length: 19 amino acids.

This sequence joins TRBV5-4 and TRBJ2-3; D possibly corresponds to TRBD1 (6 bases). CDR1 and CDR2 from the germline V gene are SGHNT and YYREEE (reference sequence). The V end lost 4 bases, the J end lost 2 bases, and 26 bases lay between the germline ends. CDR3 length: 19 residues. The CDR3 region is CASSRSPNRDKGDTDTQYF. CDR3 coding DNA: TGTGCCAGCAGCCGATCGCCGAACAGGGATAAGGGAGACACAGATACGCAGTATTTT.

A single count supports this clone. The rearrangement uses TRBV25-1 and TRBJ2-7; D is possibly TRBD2 (5 bases). This CDR3 region has 12 residues. Germline CDR1 is MGHDK and CDR2 is SYGVNS. Trimming stripped 11 bases from V and 6 bases from J, with 17 bases between. The CDR3 DNA sequence: TGTGCCGCAAAAGGACTCCGCTCCGAGCAGTACTTC. Protein product: CAAKGLRSEQYF.

The rearrangement uses TRBV5-1 and TRBJ1-2; no clear D gene. V lost 0 bases and J lost 3, with 12 bases in between. The CDR3 is made up of 15 amino acids. Germline V lookup: CDR1 SGHRS, CDR2 YFSETQ. CDR3 sequence: CASSLGLPGDYGYTF. The CDR3 region has the DNA TGCGCCAGCAGCTTGGGCCTCCCCGGAGACTATGGCTACACCTTC.

The V call is TRBV6-5, the J call TRBJ2-5; 11 bases map to TRBD2. Per the germline V gene, CDR1 is MNHEY and CDR2 is SVGAGI. V was clipped by 6 bases and J by 7 bases; unmatched bases: 10. The CDR3 extends over 15 amino acids. CDR3 nucleotides: TGTGCCAGCAGATCCGGGACTAGCGGCTTATTGACCCAGTACTTC. This translates into CASRSGTSGLLTQYF.

The J gene is TRBJ2-7, the V gene TRBV6-4, with D perhaps matching TRBD2 (6 bases). This CDR3 region has 15 residues. From germline, CDR1 is MRHNA and CDR2 SNTAGT. The germline V and J ends were trimmed by 0 bases and 5 bases, with 14 bases remaining between them. CDR3 DNA sequence: TGTGCCAGCAGTGACTCCCATCGCGGGACCCACGAGCAGTACTTC. This gives the protein CASSDSHRGTHEQYF.

The chain has TRBV28 and TRBJ2-1; 8 nucleotides align to TRBD2. Germline V lookup: CDR1 MDHEN, CDR2 SYDVKM. This CDR3 has 16 amino acids. V lost 4 bases and J lost 3; bases outside the gene matches: 8. CDR3 coding DNA: TGTGCCAGCAGTTCGCCTACTAGCGGAAGCTACAATGAGCAGTTCTTC. Encoded protein: CASSSPTSGSYNEQFF. The full variable domain, completed using reference TRBV28 and TRBJ2-1, is DVKVTQSSRYLVKRTGEKVFLECVQDMDHENMFWYRQDPGLGLRLIYFSYDVKMKEKGDIPEGYSVSREKKERFSLILESASTNQTSMYLCASSSPTSGSYNEQFFGPGTRLTVL.

V gene TRBV5-4 combines with J gene TRBJ2-7; weak D call: TRBD2 (6 bases). Looked up from germline, CDR1 is SGHNT and CDR2 is YYREEE (reference sequence). This CDR3 region has 13 residues. Trimming removed 4 bases from V and 1 base from J, with 9 bases in between. This chain's CDR3 is CASSPAGSYEQYF. In nucleotides, the CDR3 is TGTGCCAGCAGCCCCGCGGGGTCCTACGAGCAGTACTTC.

Here the CDR3 DNA reads TGTGCCAGCAGAGGGACAGGGAGTTCCATCTACGAGCAGTACTTC. Its protein is CASRGTGSSIYEQYF. The rearrangement links TRBV28 to TRBJ2-7; 9 bases are a match to TRBD1. This CDR3 comprises 15 residues. The germline V gene encodes CDR1 MDHEN and CDR2 SYDVKM. V lost 6 bases and J lost 3; bases outside the gene matches: 9.

The J gene is TRBJ2-3, the V gene TRBV5-1; weak D call: TRBD1 (6 bases). This CDR3 spans 17 amino acids. V dropped 0 bases and J dropped 0 bases, with 14 bases sitting between them. The germline V gene has CDR1 SGHRS and CDR2 YFSETQ. CDR3 amino acids: CASSLDPDRPSTDTQYF. The CDR3 DNA is TGCGCCAGCAGCTTGGACCCGGACAGACCTAGCACAGATACGCAGTATTTT.

CDR3 in amino acids: CASIPGGGYNEQFF. CDR3 sequence (DNA): TGCGCCAGCATCCCGGGAGGGGGGTACAATGAGCAGTTCTTC. The V and J genes are TRBV5-1 and TRBJ2-1; 8 nucleotides align to TRBD2. The CDR3 is made up of 14 amino acids. Trimming removed 6 bases from V and 4 bases from J; junction bases left unmatched: 6. Germline lookup yields CDR1 SGHRS and CDR2 YFSETQ.

The chain has TRBV11-2 and TRBJ1-4; maybe TRBD1 (6 bases). The CDR3 has 16 amino acids. Trimming took off 3 bases at V and 6 bases at J, with 17 bases between the two ends. In germline, CDR1 is SGHAT, CDR2 FQNNGV. The CDR3 sequence is CASSFRWGGIDEKLFF. The CDR3 DNA is TGTGCCAGCAGCTTTCGTTGGGGGGGCATCGATGAAAAACTGTTTTTT.

The chain has TRBV28 and TRBJ2-5; 7 bases are shared with TRBD1. Germline V gene data show CDR1 as MDHEN and CDR2 as SYDVKM. The ends lost 2 bases at V and 5 bases at J; junction bases unmatched: 8. The CDR3 covers 15 residues. CDR3 nucleotide sequence: TGTGCCAGCAGTTTAACAGGGGAAGAGGGGGAGACCCAGTACTTC. This sequence encodes CASSLTGEEGETQYF.